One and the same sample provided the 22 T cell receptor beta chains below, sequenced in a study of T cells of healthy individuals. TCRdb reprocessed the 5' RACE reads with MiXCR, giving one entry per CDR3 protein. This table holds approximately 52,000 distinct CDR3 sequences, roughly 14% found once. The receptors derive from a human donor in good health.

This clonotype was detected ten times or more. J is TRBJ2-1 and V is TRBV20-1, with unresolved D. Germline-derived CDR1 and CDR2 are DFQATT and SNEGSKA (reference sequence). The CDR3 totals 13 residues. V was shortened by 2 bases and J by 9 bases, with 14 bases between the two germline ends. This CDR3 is CSARIRHDGEQFF. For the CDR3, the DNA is TGCAGTGCTAGAATCAGGCACGACGGTGAGCAGTTCTTC.

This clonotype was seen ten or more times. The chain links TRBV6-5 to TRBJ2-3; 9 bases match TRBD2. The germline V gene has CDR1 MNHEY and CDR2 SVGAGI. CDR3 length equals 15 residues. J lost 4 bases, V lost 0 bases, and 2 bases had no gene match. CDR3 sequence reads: CASSYSRGGPDTQYF. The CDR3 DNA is TGTGCCAGCAGTTACTCGCGGGGGGGCCCAGATACGCAGTATTTT.

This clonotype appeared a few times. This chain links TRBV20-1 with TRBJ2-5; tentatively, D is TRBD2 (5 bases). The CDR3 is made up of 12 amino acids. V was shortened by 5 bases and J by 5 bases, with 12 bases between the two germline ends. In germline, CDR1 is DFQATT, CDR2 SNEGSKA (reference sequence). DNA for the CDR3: TGCAGTGCTCTCTGGACTGGGGAGACCCAGTACTTC. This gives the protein CSALWTGETQYF.

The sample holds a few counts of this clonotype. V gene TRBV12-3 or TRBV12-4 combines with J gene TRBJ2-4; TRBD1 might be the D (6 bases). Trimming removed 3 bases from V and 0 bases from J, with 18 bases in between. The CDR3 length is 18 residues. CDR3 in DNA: TGTGCCAGCAGTTTCAAGGGGGTGGTCGCTATAGCCAAAAACATTCAGTACTTC. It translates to CASSFKGVVAIAKNIQYF.

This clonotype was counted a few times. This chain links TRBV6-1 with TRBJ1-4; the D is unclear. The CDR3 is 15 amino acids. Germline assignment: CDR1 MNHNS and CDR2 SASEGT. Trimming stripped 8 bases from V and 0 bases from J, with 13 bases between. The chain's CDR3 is CASHQRPTTNEKLFF. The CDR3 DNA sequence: TGTGCCAGCCATCAGAGGCCAACAACTAATGAAAAACTGTTTTTT.

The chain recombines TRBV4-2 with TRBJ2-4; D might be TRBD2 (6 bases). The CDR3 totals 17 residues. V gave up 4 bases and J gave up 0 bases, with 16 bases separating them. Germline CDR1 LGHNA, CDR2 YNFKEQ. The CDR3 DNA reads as TGTGCCAGCAGCCGGGAGGAGACAGCCTTAGCCAAAAACATTCAGTACTTC. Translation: CASSREETALAKNIQYF.

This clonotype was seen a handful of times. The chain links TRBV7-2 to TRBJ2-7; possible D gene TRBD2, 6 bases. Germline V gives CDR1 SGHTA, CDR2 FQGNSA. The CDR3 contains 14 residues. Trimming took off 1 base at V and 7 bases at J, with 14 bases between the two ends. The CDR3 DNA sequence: TGTGCCAGCAGCTTAGTTGGGGGGTCTCGGGAGCAGTACTTC. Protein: CASSLVGGSREQYF.

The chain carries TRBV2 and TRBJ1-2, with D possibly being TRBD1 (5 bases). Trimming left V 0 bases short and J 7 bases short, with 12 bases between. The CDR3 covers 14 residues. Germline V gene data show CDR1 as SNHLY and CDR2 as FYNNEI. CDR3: CASSEAWEGPGYTF. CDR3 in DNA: TGTGCCAGCAGTGAAGCGTGGGAGGGGCCTGGCTACACCTTC. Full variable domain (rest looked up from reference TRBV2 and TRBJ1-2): EPEVTQTPSHQVTQMGQEVILRCVPISNHLYFYWYRQILGQKVEFLVSFYNNEISEKSEIFDDQFSVERPDGSNFTLKIRSTKLEDSAMYFCASSEAWEGPGYTFGSGTRLTVV.

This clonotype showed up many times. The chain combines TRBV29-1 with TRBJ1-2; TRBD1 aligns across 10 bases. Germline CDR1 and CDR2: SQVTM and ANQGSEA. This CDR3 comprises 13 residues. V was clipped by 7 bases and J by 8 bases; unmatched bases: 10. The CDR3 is CSALDRGREGYTF. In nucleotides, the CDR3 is TGCAGCGCCCTTGACAGGGGGCGCGAAGGCTACACCTTC. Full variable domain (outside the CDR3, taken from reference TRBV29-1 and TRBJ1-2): SAVISQKPSRDICQRGTSLTIQCQVDSQVTMMFWYRQQPGQSLTLIATANQGSEATYESGFVIDKFPISRPNLTFSTLTVSNMSPEDSSIYLCSALDRGREGYTFGSGTRLTVV.

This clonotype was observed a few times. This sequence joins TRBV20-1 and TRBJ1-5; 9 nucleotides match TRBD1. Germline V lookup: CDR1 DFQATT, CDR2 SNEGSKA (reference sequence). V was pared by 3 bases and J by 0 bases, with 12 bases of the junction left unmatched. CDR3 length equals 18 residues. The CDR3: CSASPGTGPPYSNQPQHF. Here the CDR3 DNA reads TGCAGTGCTAGCCCCGGGACAGGGCCCCCTTATAGCAATCAGCCCCAGCATTTT.

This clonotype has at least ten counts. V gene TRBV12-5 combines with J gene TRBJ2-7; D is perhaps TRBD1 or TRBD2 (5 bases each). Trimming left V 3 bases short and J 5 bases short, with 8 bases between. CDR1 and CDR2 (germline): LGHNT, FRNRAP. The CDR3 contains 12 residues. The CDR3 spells CASGLLGDEQYF. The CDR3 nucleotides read TGTGCTAGTGGTTTATTGGGGGACGAGCAGTACTTC. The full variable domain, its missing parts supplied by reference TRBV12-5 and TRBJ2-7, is DARVTQTPRHKVTEMGQEVTMRCQPILGHNTVFWYRQTMMQGLELLAYFRNRAPLDDSGMPKDRFSAEMPDATLATLKIQPSEPRDSAVYFCASGLLGDEQYFGPGTRLTVT.

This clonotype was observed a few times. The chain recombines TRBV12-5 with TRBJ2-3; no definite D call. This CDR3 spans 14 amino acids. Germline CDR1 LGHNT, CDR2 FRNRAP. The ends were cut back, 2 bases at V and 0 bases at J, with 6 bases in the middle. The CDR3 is CASGLSPSTDTQYF. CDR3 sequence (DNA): TGTGCTAGTGGTTTGTCCCCAAGCACAGATACGCAGTATTTT.

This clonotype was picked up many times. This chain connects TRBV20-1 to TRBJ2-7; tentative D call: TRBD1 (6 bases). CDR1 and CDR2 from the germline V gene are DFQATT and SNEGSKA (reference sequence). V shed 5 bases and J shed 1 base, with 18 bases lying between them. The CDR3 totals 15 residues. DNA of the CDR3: TGCAGTGCTTCCAATACTCGAACAGGGTCCTACGAGCAGTACTTC. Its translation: CSASNTRTGSYEQYF.

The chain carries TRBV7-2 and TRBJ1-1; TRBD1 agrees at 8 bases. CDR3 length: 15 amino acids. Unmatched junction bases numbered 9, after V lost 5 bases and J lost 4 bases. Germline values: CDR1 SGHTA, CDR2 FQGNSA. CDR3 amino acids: CASSQTGAGGTEAFF. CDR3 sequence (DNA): TGTGCCAGCAGCCAGACAGGGGCGGGGGGCACTGAAGCTTTCTTT.

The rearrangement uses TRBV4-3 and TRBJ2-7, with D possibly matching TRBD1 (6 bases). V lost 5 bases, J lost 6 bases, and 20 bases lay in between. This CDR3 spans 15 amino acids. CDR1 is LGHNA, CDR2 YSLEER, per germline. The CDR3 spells CASSSDQAGVTEQYF. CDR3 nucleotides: TGCGCCAGCAGCTCAGATCAGGCAGGGGTTACCGAGCAGTACTTC.

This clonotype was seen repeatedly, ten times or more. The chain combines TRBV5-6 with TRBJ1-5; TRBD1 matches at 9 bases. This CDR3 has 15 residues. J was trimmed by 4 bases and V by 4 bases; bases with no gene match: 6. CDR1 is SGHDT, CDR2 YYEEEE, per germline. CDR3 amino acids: CASSQDRGWNQPQHF. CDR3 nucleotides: TGTGCCAGCAGCCAGGACAGGGGTTGGAATCAGCCCCAGCATTTT.

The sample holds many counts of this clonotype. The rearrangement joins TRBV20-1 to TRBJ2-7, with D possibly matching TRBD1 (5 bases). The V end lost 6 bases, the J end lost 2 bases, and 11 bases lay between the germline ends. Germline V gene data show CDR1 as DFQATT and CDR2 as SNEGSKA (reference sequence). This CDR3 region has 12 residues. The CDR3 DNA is TGCAGTGCCTCCAGGGAAACCTACGAGCAGTACTTC. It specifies CSASRETYEQYF.

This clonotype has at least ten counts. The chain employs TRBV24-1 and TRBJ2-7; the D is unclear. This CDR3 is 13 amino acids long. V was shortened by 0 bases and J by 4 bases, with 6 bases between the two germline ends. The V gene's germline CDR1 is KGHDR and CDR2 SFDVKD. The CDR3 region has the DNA TGTGCCACCAGTGATTTGTGGGGATACGAGCAGTACTTC. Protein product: CATSDLWGYEQYF.

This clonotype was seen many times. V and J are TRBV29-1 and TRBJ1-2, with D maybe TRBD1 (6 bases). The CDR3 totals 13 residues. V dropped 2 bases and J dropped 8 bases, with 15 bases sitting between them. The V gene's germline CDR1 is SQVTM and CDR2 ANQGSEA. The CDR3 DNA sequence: TGCAGCGTTGAAAGACAGGAATCGAACGGCTACACCTTC. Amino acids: CSVERQESNGYTF.

CDR3 nucleotides: TGTGCCAGCAGCTTAGGGACCGGGACAGAGCTGTTTTTT. Translating it yields CASSLGTGTELFF. The chain links TRBV7-9 to TRBJ1-4, with 7 nucleotides matching TRBD1. Germline V gene sequence: CDR1 SEHNR, CDR2 FQNEAQ (reference sequence). There are 13 residues in the CDR3. V trimming: 1 base; J trimming: 14 bases; junction bases outside the gene matches: 7.

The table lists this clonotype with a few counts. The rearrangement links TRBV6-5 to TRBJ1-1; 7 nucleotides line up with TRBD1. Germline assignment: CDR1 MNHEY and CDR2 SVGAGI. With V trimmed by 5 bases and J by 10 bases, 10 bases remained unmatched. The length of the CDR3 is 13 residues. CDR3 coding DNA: TGTGCCAGCAGTCGAACAGGGGAATACGGAGCTTTCTTT. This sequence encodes CASSRTGEYGAFF.

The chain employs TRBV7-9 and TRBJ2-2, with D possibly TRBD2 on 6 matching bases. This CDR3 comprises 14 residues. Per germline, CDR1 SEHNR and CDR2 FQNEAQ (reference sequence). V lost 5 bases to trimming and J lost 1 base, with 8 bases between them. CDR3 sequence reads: CASSGSGNTGELFF. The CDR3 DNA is TGTGCCAGCAGCGGTAGCGGGAACACCGGGGAGCTGTTTTTT.